These 3 T cell receptor beta chains share one sample of origin, sequenced in a study of blood T cell repertoires in COVID-19. The table came from immunoSEQ multiplex PCR; TCRdb's copy has only in-frame clones and leaves some out. The data hold approximately 170,000 clones, with around 82% observed a single time. Sequencing input: peripheral blood. The receptors stem from a woman at least 80 years old with active or convalescent COVID-19.

The J gene is TRBJ1-4, the V gene TRBV7-9; a weak D match, TRBD1 (6 bases). Germline V CDR1 and CDR2: SEHNR, FQNEAQ (reference sequence). The CDR3 consists of 15 residues. V was pared by 2 bases and J by 5 bases, with 12 bases between. The CDR3 sequence: CASSLSQGRNEKLFF. The CDR3 DNA sequence: TGTGCCAGCAGCTTAAGCCAGGGGAGAAATGAAAAACTGTTTTTT.

V usage is TRBV7-9 and J usage is TRBJ1-5; TRBD1 matches 10 bases. Trimming took 5 bases from V and 6 from J; bases not matched to a gene: 7. CDR1 is SEHNR and CDR2 is FQNEAQ in the germline V gene (reference sequence). The CDR3 is 15 amino acids. The CDR3, as DNA: TGTGCCAGCAGCCCTCCGGGACAGGGGATTCAGCCCCAGCATTTT. Translation: CASSPPGQGIQPQHF.

V usage is TRBV6-5 and J usage is TRBJ2-7; TRBD1 is a possible D gene (6 bases). This CDR3 is 13 amino acids long. Germline-derived CDR1 and CDR2 are MNHEY and SVGAGI. With 2 bases removed from V and 5 bases from J, the gap between germline ends came to 10 bases. The CDR3 spells CASSYDRYNEQYF. CDR3 DNA: TGTGCCAGCAGTTACGACAGGTACAACGAGCAGTACTTC.